This is a list of T cell receptor beta chains from one sample in a study of blood T cell repertoires in COVID-19. Measured with immunoSEQ multiplex PCR; TCRdb has only the in-frame clones, and not every one. The table has hundreds of thousands of clones, about 89% seen once; the top ten hold roughly 6%. The sequenced sample consisted of peripheral blood. These receptors were collected from a woman between 45 and 65 years old with COVID-19, enrolled during active disease. Both conserved end residues are part of each CDR3. The D gene is left open where the match is weak. Some rows mark clone size as missing; the rest say once, few, many or name a class of expanded clone.

length,size,J,D,V,DNA,CDR3
16,.,TRBJ2-1,TRBD2,TRBV10-1,TGCGCCAGCAGTGACTTAGCGGGAGTGGGCTACAATGAGCAGTTCTTC,CASSDLAGVGYNEQFF
13,.,TRBJ2-7,.,TRBV6-5,TGTGCCAGCCTCCCAGCAGGGCGTGACGAGCAGTACTTC,CASLPAGRDEQYF
16,.,TRBJ2-1,TRBD2,TRBV18,TGTGCCAGCTCACCGACGGGACTAGGGGCCTGGAATGAGCAGTTCTTC,CASSPTGLGAWNEQFF
15,.,TRBJ2-2,.,TRBV3-1/TRBV3-2,TGTGCCAGCAGCCAAATGGGAGGGAACACCGGGGAGCTGTTTTTT,CASSQMGGNTGELFF
15,once,TRBJ2-7,.,TRBV7-2,TGTGCCAGCAGCCCCGCAGCGGCCCTCTCCTACGAGCAGTACTTC,CASSPAAALSYEQYF
13,.,TRBJ2-7,.,TRBV10-3,TGTGCCATCAGTGTGGGACCGGAGGGCGAGCAGTACTTC,CAISVGPEGEQYF
13,once,TRBJ2-7,.,TRBV19,TGTGCCAGTAGTCTGGAGGCCTACTACGAGCAGTACTTC,CASSLEAYYEQYF
15,.,TRBJ2-3,TRBD2,TRBV27,TGTGCCAGCAGTGGCGCCGGGACTAGCTCCCGGACGCAGTATTTT,CASSGAGTSSRTQYF
15,.,TRBJ2-7,TRBD1,TRBV27,TGTGCCAGCAGTTGGGGACAGGGGGAAATTTACGAGCAGTACTTC,CASSWGQGEIYEQYF
16,.,TRBJ1-5,.,TRBV7-2,TGTGCCAGCAGCTTTCACCGGGCCATCAGCGGGCAGCCCCAGCATTTT,CASSFHRAISGQPQHF
16,few,TRBJ2-2,.,TRBV7-2,TGTGCCAGCAGCTTATTGGGACTGACGAACACCGGGGAGCTGTTTTTT,CASSLLGLTNTGELFF
17,once,TRBJ2-1,TRBD2,TRBV5-4,TGTGCCAGCAGCTTTGGTAAAGCGGGAGGGCTCCACAATGAGCAGTTCTTC,CASSFGKAGGLHNEQFF
20,.,TRBJ1-6,.,TRBV3-1/TRBV3-2,TGTGCCAGCAGCCAAGCCCCCGGGGGGATTGGAAGCTCCTATAATTCACCCCTCCACTTT,CASSQAPGGIGSSYNSPLHF
13,.,TRBJ2-7,TRBD1,TRBV6-5,TGTGCCAGCAGCAGACAGGGCTCCTACGAGCAGTACTTC,CASSRQGSYEQYF
13,once,TRBJ2-1,.,TRBV11-2,TGTGCCAGCACCCCCGGGATCTACAATGAGCAGTTCTTC,CASTPGIYNEQFF
14,.,TRBJ2-1,TRBD2,TRBV5-1,TGCGCCAGCAGCTGGGCTAGCGGATACAATGAGCAGTTCTTC,CASSWASGYNEQFF
16,.,TRBJ2-5,TRBD2,TRBV11-3,TGTGCCAGCAGCGAACCGGGACTAGCGGGTTCTGAGACCCAGTACTTC,CASSEPGLAGSETQYF
16,.,TRBJ2-1,TRBD2,TRBV5-1,TGCGCCAGCAGCTGGGGGACTAGCGGCTCCTACAATGAGCAGTTCTTC,CASSWGTSGSYNEQFF
14,.,TRBJ1-2,.,TRBV27,TGTGCCAGCAGTTTAAGACAGCCCCCGATACGCTACACCTTC,CASSLRQPPIRYTF
12,.,TRBJ1-2,.,TRBV6-4,TGTGCCACCAGGCACGGGAACTATGGCTACACCTTC,CATRHGNYGYTF
13,once,TRBJ2-3,TRBD2,TRBV18,TGTGCCAGCACTAGCGGCCTCACAGATACGCAGTATTTT,CASTSGLTDTQYF
18,.,TRBJ2-3,.,TRBV11-3,TGTGCCAGCAGCCGAGGCGACTTCCCAGGAGGGGCCACAGATACGCAGTATTTT,CASSRGDFPGGATDTQYF